This T cell receptor (beta chain) was captured by sequencing in a study of response to subunit inactivated influenza vaccine. Broader study findings: Authors proposed each seasonal influenza vaccination draws in few new T cells.

The CDR3 extends over 14 amino acids. Germline V gene sequence: CDR1 DFQATT, CDR2 SNEGSKA (reference sequence). V was shortened by 3 bases and J by 7 bases, with 15 bases between the two germline ends. A few counts support this clonotype. Its antigen is undetermined. TCRdb re-derived calls from the RT-PCR reads in MiXCR, one entry per CDR3 protein. The repertoire has about half a million distinct CDR3 sequences, 25% of them found once; the top ten carry 1.9%. The chain carries TRBV20-1 and TRBJ2-2, with D possibly being TRBD2 (6 bases). Specimen: CD4+ T cells sorted from PBMCs, collected around 5 days after vaccination. The clonotype was recovered from a man aged 50 or older who received an inactivated influenza vaccine. CDR3 bases: TGCAGTGCTAGGCTAGGGGCGCGGGGCGGGGAGCTGTTTTTT. Translated: CSARLGARGGELFF.